This T cell receptor beta chain derives from a study of blood T cell repertoires in COVID-19. The CDR3 runs to 13 residues. Trimming took off 0 bases at V and 8 bases at J, with 10 bases between the two ends. Germline-derived CDR1 and CDR2 are SGHAT and FQDESV (reference sequence). The data were produced by immunoSEQ multiplex PCR, yet TCRdb's version contains in-frame clones alone and is incomplete. The sample lists fewer than 80,000 clones, approximately 80% seen once, with about 14% in the top ten. The source of this sequence is a middle-aged man with COVID-19, enrolled during active disease. The source material was peripheral blood. The chain is built from TRBV11-1 and TRBJ1-2; D not resolved. The CDR3 coding sequence is TGTGCCAGCAGCTTAGCCGGGGTGAAAGGCTACACCTTC. Translation gives CASSLAGVKGYTF.